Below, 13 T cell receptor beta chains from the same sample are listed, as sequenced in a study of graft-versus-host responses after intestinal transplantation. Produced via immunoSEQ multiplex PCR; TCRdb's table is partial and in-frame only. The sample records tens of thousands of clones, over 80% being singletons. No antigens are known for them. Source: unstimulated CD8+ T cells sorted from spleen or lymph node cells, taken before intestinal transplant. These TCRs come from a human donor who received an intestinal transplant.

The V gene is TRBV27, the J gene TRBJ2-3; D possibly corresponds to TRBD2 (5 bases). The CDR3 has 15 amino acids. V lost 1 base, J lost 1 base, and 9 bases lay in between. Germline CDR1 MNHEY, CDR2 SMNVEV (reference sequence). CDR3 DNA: TGTGCCAGCAGTTTATGGGCGGGCGGCACAGATACGCAGTATTTT. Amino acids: CASSLWAGGTDTQYF.

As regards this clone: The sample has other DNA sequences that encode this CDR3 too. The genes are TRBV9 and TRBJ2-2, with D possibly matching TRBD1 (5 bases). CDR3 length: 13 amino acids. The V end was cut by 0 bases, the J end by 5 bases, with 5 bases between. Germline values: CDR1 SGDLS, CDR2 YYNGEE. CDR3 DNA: TGTGCCAGCAGCGTAGCAGGGACCGGGGAGCTGTTTTTT. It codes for CASSVAGTGELFF.

DNA for the CDR3: TGTGCCAGCAGCTTGACTAGCGGTACACCCTACGAGCAGTACTTC. It translates to CASSLTSGTPYEQYF. The J gene is TRBJ2-7, the V gene TRBV7-2; 9 bases are a match to TRBD2. V was pared by 3 bases and J by 2 bases, with 5 bases of the junction left unmatched. The CDR3 is 15 amino acids. CDR1 is SGHTA, CDR2 FQGNSA, per germline. Supplemented by reference TRBV7-2 and TRBJ2-7, the full variable domain reads GAGVSQSPSNKVTEKGKDVELRCDPISGHTALYWYRQSLGQGLEFLIYFQGNSAPDKSGLPSDRFSAERTGGSVSTLTIQRTQQEDSAVYLCASSLTSGTPYEQYFGPGTRLTVT.

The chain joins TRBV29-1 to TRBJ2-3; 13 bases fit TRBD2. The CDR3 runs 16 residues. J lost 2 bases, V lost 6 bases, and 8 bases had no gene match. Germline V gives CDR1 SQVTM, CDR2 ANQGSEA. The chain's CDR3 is CSVGGTSGGATDTQYF. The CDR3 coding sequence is TGCAGCGTCGGAGGAACTAGCGGGGGGGCCACAGATACGCAGTATTTT.

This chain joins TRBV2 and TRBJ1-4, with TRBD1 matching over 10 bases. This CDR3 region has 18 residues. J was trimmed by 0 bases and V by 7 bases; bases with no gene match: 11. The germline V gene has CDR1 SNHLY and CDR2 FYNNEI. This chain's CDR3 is CASNTDRGAFATNEKLFF. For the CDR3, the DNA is TGTGCCAGCAACACGGACAGGGGGGCTTTTGCAACTAATGAAAAACTGTTTTTT.

The CDR3 here is CASSQHGGYQDTQYF. DNA for the CDR3: TGTGCCAGCAGCCAACACGGGGGGTACCAAGATACGCAGTATTTT. The chain is built from TRBV5-4 and TRBJ2-3; 7 bases agree with TRBD2. J was trimmed by 5 bases and V by 4 bases; bases with no gene match: 10. Looked up from germline, CDR1 is SGHNT and CDR2 is YYREEE (reference sequence). CDR3 size: 15 residues.

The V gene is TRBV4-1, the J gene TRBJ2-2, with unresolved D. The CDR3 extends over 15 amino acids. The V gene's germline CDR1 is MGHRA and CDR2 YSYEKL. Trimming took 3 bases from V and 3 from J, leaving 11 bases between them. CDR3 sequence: CASSQDRAYTGELFF. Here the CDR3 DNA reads TGCGCCAGCAGCCAGGATCGTGCGTACACCGGGGAGCTGTTTTTT.

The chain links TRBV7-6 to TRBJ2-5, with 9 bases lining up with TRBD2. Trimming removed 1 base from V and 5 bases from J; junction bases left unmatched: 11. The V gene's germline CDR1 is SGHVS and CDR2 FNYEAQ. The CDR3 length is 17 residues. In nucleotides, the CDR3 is TGTGCCAGCAGCTTAGATTTGGCGGGAGGGCCGAGGGAGACCCAGTACTTC. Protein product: CASSLDLAGGPRETQYF.

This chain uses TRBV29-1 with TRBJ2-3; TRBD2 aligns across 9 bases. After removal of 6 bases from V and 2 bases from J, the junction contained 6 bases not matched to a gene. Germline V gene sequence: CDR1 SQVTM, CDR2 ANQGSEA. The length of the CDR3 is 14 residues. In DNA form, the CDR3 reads TGCAGCGTGCGGGGGGGCGCCTTCACAGATACGCAGTATTTT. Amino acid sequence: CSVRGGAFTDTQYF.

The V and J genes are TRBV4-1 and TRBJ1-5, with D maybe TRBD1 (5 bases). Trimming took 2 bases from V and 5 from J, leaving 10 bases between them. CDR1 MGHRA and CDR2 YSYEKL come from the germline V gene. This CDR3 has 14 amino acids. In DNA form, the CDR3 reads TGCGCCAGCAGCCAACTACAGGAGGATCAGCCCCAGCATTTT. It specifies CASSQLQEDQPQHF.

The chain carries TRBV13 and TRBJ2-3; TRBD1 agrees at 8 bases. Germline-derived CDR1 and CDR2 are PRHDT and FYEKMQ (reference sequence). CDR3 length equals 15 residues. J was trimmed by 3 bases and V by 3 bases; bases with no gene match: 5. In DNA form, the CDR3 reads TGTGCCAGCAGCTTCAGGGGGCGCGTGACAGATACGCAGTATTTT. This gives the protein CASSFRGRVTDTQYF.

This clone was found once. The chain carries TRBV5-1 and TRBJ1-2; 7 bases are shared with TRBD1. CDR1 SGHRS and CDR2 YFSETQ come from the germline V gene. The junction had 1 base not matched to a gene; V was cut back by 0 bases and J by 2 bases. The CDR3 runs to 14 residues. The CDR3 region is CASSLDRGNYGYTF. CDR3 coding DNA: TGCGCCAGCAGCTTGGACAGGGGAAACTATGGCTACACCTTC.

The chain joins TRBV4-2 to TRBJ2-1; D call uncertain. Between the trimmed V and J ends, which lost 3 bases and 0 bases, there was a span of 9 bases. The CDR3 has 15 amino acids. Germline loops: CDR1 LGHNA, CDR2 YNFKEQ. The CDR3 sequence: CASSHSESSYNEQFF. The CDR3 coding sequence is TGTGCCAGCAGCCACTCGGAGAGCTCCTACAATGAGCAGTTCTTC.